This TCR beta chain stems from a study of shared clonotypes between healthy human individuals. Whole-study results and caveats: Generally, estimated richness proved larger in naive subsets than it did in memory subsets. Generation probabilities of non-shared clonotypes were lower (relative to those shared by all four donors).

The germline V gene has CDR1 SEHNR and CDR2 FQNEAQ (reference sequence). The CDR3 is 16 amino acids. Trimming at V came to 4 bases and at J to 6 bases, leaving 7 bases not matched to a gene. CD8 cells regarded as naive lacked CD45RO, were positively chosen for CCR7, and omitted terminally differentiated effector memory CD45RA+ cells. Note on this clone: Its specificity is unknown.

Assay used: immunoSEQ multiplex PCR; TCRdb lists only in-frame clones, some missing. The table has 1.5 million to 2.5 million clones, roughly 95% seen once; the top ten hold around 1%. The V call is TRBV7-9, the J call TRBJ2-3, with 13 bases fitting TRBD2. The sequence was obtained from a young man in good health. Sequenced sample: naive CD8+ T cells sorted from blood. CDR3 region: CASSSPLAGGPDTQYF. As DNA, the CDR3 is TGTGCCAGCAGCTCGCCACTAGCGGGAGGGCCGGATACGCAGTATTTT.